This T cell receptor beta chain was documented in a study of blood T cell repertoires in COVID-19. Study as a whole: The cDNA or gDNA used as material had been derived from T cells, B-cell-depleted T cells, or PBMCs.

Methods used by the authors: Researchers report that nucleated cell counts were estimated from reference gene primer amplification. Assay: immunoSEQ multiplex PCR; the TCRdb copy retains only in-frame clones and omits some. That table gives V, J and clone size, and the DNA gave D and trimming. The sample shows 450,000 to 500,000 clones, around 85% of them seen only once. This TCR derives from a human donor in a cohort sampled during active COVID-19. The source material was peripheral blood.

CDR3 nucleotide sequence: TGCAGCGTTGGCGGGCCCCAAACAGCTGGCTACACCTTC. Translated, it gives CSVGGPQTAGYTF. V is TRBV29-1 and J is TRBJ1-2; D is unresolved. Germline CDR1 reads SQVTM; CDR2 reads ANQGSEA. This CDR3 contains 13 residues. The V gene lost 4 bases and the J gene lost 7 bases, with 16 bases spanning the gap.